This T cell receptor (beta chain) was recovered during a study of post-analysis software for immune sequencing data. Note on this clonotype: Its matching antigen is unknown.

Unique molecular identifiers tagged the TCR beta cDNA libraries. TCRdb ran MiXCR on the PCR reads and lists one entry per CDR3 protein. This repertoire shows hundreds of thousands of distinct CDR3 sequences, 25% to 30% found once; its top ten account for roughly 0.53%. Findings of the study overall: TRBV5-6, TRBV5-1 and TRBV20-1 belonged to a set of roughly five TRBV segments that were more frequent in patients than controls.

Germline V gives CDR1 SEHNR, CDR2 FQNEAQ (reference sequence). V was cut by 4 bases and J by 1 base, with 13 bases left in between. This CDR3 has 15 amino acids. This TCR was sampled from a girl aged 10 to 17 with multiple sclerosis. This sequence joins TRBV7-9 and TRBJ2-5; the D gene is possibly TRBD1 (6 bases). Sequencing was performed on blood. Here the CDR3 DNA reads TGTGCCAGCAGCTCCCGGGACACCCTCCAAGAGACCCAGTACTTC. This sequence encodes CASSSRDTLQETQYF.